These T cell receptor beta chains were read from a single sample in a study of control samples from healthy donors and cancer patients. TCRdb's table, derived via immunoSEQ multiplex PCR, lists solely in-frame clones and lacks some. In the table there are roughly 88,000 clones, roughly nine tenths of which are singletons. Sequenced material: blood. The source is a woman in her 30s in good health. Each CDR3 is given without its conserved first and last residue.

J,V,CDR3
TRBJ2-1,TRBV7-3,ASSRGNDDNEQF
TRBJ1-1,TRBV27,ASSLGQGWNTEAF
TRBJ1-1,TRBV6-5,ASSYSTANTEAF
TRBJ2-5,TRBV5-1,ASARQGLETQY
TRBJ2-7,TRBV7-2,ASSLSVRDEQY
TRBJ2-7,TRBV6-5,ASGRSGDRYEQY
TRBJ2-3,TRBV7-6,ASSLNGAGVTDTQY
TRBJ1-3,TRBV7-2,ASSLSYPPIY
TRBJ2-2,TRBV15,ATLGARGTGELF
TRBJ2-1,TRBV7-9,ASSLNLREDEQF
TRBJ2-1,TRBV12-3/TRBV12-4,ASTLDSFNEQF
TRBJ2-3,TRBV27,ASSLSNKGVLFLDTQY
TRBJ1-5,TRBV27,ASSPTGDQPQH
TRBJ1-2,TRBV27,ASSNSGASAYGYT
TRBJ2-6,TRBV15,ATSREKGVTGANVLT
TRBJ1-2,TRBV11-2,ASSSLTGDRGGYT
TRBJ2-2,TRBV5-6,ASSLLGGRRGGPGELF
TRBJ2-1,TRBV15,ATSRGSGGAYYNEQF
TRBJ1-4,TRBV2,ASNNLQGEGEKLF
TRBJ1-1,TRBV5-1,ASSLGGQSLPEAF
TRBJ1-1,TRBV7-9,ASSLSLKNTEAF
TRBJ2-7,TRBV4-1,ASSQNPNTYEQY
TRBJ1-2,TRBV28,ASRHPEGDYT
TRBJ2-1,TRBV28,ASKGASSYNEQF
TRBJ1-2,TRBV2,ASRNLEPGGYT
TRBJ2-7,TRBV6-4,ASSAEQGTSYEQY
TRBJ2-7,TRBV7-9,ASSWPPKTFNYEQY
TRBJ2-5,TRBV19,ASSTRGRVETQY
TRBJ2-3,TRBV2,ASNRRNTDTQY
TRBJ1-2,TRBV5-5,ASSWESTFPNYGYT
TRBJ2-1,TRBV7-8,ASSRGGSGSTWNEQF
TRBJ2-5,TRBV5-1,ASSLELGVGETQY
TRBJ2-2,TRBV27,ASKSGAKNTGELF
TRBJ1-1,TRBV24-1,ATSDLRVGLSAF
TRBJ2-7,TRBV19,ASSDWTQGTGYEQY
TRBJ1-3,TRBV3-1/TRBV3-2,ASSQGGNTGNTIY
TRBJ2-5,TRBV4-1,ASSQEPRQQETQY
TRBJ1-6,TRBV18,ASSPLTGGASSYNSPLH
TRBJ1-1,TRBV18,ASSPGQGALGTEAF
TRBJ2-3,TRBV7-3,ASSAGTSRTDTQY
TRBJ2-5,TRBV12-5,ASGPTGGQETQY
TRBJ2-7,TRBV6-5,ASGPLAGYSYEQY
TRBJ1-3,TRBV20-1,SASDRSSGNTIY
TRBJ2-7,TRBV30,AWSPLAGGYDEQY
TRBJ2-7,TRBV29-1,SVEVTRGEQY
TRBJ1-4,TRBV15,ATSRQGMIEKLF
TRBJ2-2,TRBV5-1,ASSGGLAGVTGELF
TRBJ1-3,TRBV7-9,ASRPGRSPTTGNTIY
TRBJ2-3,TRBV7-9,ASSSPLAGATDTQY
TRBJ2-7,TRBV7-9,ASSLVTSGGEQY
TRBJ2-7,TRBV7-9,ASSKLPGLAGARYEQY
TRBJ1-2,TRBV29-1,SVEEAASRGYT
TRBJ1-1,TRBV5-1,ASSSNIFNMNTEAF
TRBJ1-4,TRBV6-1,ASSADRVGTNEKLF
TRBJ1-3,TRBV6-5,ASRRTGNTIY
TRBJ1-4,TRBV7-6,ASSAQGDNEKLF
TRBJ1-1,TRBV28,ASRDRPPLNTEAF
TRBJ2-4,TRBV2,ASSEGGLNIQY
TRBJ1-5,TRBV28,ASTSNQGVGQPQH